This T cell receptor (beta chain) was captured by sequencing in a study of blood T cells in healthy people across ages. Whole-study findings and limits: The study found more naive CD4+ cells and higher diversity in long-lived than aged donors.

V shed 5 bases and J shed 3 bases, with 22 bases lying between them. This CDR3 has 17 residues. CDR1 is MGHRA and CDR2 is YSYEKL in the germline V gene. A second roughly 7 to 11 cycle PCR used barcoded and J-beta primers. Tagging of each cDNA molecule was performed by a template-switch adaptor with 12 random nucleotides. One entry per CDR3 protein results from TCRdb running MiXCR on the 5' RACE reads. The sample yields about 680,000 distinct CDR3 sequences, around 49% seen once. Donors ranged from about 6 to 95 years old and were healthy Caucasians in Russia. As to this clonotype: Its antigen is undetermined.

The receptor's source is a woman aged 55 to 70 in good health. Specimen: blood. V gene TRBV4-1 combines with J gene TRBJ1-1, with D possibly matching TRBD1 (5 bases). The CDR3 reads CASSARPMHGGYTEAFF. CDR3 nucleotides: TGCGCCAGCAGCGCTAGACCAATGCATGGGGGTTACACTGAAGCTTTCTTT.